A selection of T cell receptor beta chains follows, all from one sample in a study of cytotoxic CD8 clonotypes in ibrutinib-treated CLL. TCRdb's table, derived via immunoSEQ multiplex PCR, lists solely in-frame clones and lacks some. The sample holds approximately 200,000 clones, around 72% seen once. Sequencing was performed on PBMCs, taken after 24 months of ibrutinib treatment. These receptors came from a human donor with chronic lymphocytic leukemia. The CDR3 runs from the conserved cysteine through the conserved F or W.

>TRBJ2-3|TRBV7-3
CASSLLASSDTQYF
>TRBJ1-5|TRBV7-2
CASRPGQSGNQPQHF
>TRBJ2-1|TRBV5-1
CASSSRDRGPSFF
>TRBJ1-1|TRBV6-1
CASSVGLNTEAFF
>TRBJ2-1|TRBV10-1
CASGLAGLNEQFF
>TRBJ2-2|TRBV9
CASSTWTSLNTGELFF
>TRBJ1-3|TRBV19
CASSSPAGISGNTIYF
>TRBJ2-1|TRBV27
CASSLYGDTYNEQFF
>TRBJ2-2|TRBV30
CAWSNRRSGELFF
>TRBJ2-7|TRBV11-1
CASSLDLLGGTSYEQYF
>TRBJ2-7|TRBV9
CASSVGGQVVYEQYF
>TRBJ2-3|TRBV30
CAWSSAGTDTQYF
>TRBJ2-7|TRBV10-3
CAISGSGNHYEQYF
>TRBJ1-5|TRBV28
CASSSGTYASIF
>TRBJ2-7|TRBV7-2
CASSQYYEQYF
>TRBJ2-2|TRBV2
CASSAKTGTSNTGELFF
>TRBJ2-2|TRBV2
CASTKLGQVTGELFF
>TRBJ2-1|TRBV7-9
CASSLAKRGLAVHNEQFF
>TRBJ2-7|TRBV30
CAWSVVGYEQYF
>TRBJ1-2|TRBV7-2
CASSFTYYGYTF
>TRBJ2-7|TRBV15
CATSRGAGVGFSYEQYF
>TRBJ1-1|TRBV18
CASSRGRMNTEAFF
>TRBJ2-1|TRBV7-3
CASSLVSDTYNEQFF
>TRBJ2-7|TRBV4-3
CASSQTSVSEQYF
>TRBJ2-2|TRBV4-1
CASSHFLNGELFF
>TRBJ1-2|TRBV9
CASSVKWQIYGYTF
>TRBJ1-2|TRBV19
CASSAPRQGAIYGYTF
>TRBJ2-3|TRBV6-1
CASSGVAGTTDTQYF
>TRBJ2-2|TRBV25-1
CASSGPRGTGPTGELFF
>TRBJ2-3|TRBV2
CASIVASHRDTQYF
>TRBJ2-7|TRBV4-3
CASSQDTVTDESGSRGEQYF
>TRBJ2-1|TRBV7-2
CASSLGRNNEQFF
>TRBJ2-7|TRBV5-6
CASSDPGSGRAYEQYF
>TRBJ2-1|TRBV29-1
CSVEGRSGRSNEQFF
>TRBJ2-1|TRBV5-6
CASGERDGYNEQFF
>TRBJ1-1|TRBV29-1
CSVERGRTEAFF
>TRBJ2-7|TRBV27
CASSFLFGAGEHEQYF
>TRBJ1-5|TRBV7-2
CASTIPGFSNQPQHF
>TRBJ2-3|TRBV5-4
CASSQAIGQTTDTQYF
>TRBJ1-1|TRBV7-3
CASSQDSYTEAFF
>TRBJ2-7|TRBV9
CASSVGLAGGLRTREQYF
>TRBJ2-3|TRBV5-6
CASRGGWSTDTQYF
>TRBJ2-7|TRBV10-2
CASAISGGYEQYF
>TRBJ1-2|TRBV7-2
CASSLLGQGVEGYTF
>TRBJ2-5|TRBV7-2
CASSMNRGQETQYF